Presented here are 12 T cell receptor beta chains from one specimen sequenced in a study of response to subunit inactivated influenza vaccine. In TCRdb, the RT-PCR reads were re-called with MiXCR into one record per CDR3 protein. The sample holds over 650,000 distinct CDR3 sequences; around 18% are singletons and the top ten take 9.5% to 13%. Sequenced here: PBMCs from blood, sampled about 5 days after vaccination. Receptors were obtained from a man aged 50-60 years who received an inactivated influenza vaccine.

The CDR3 coding sequence is TGCAGTGCTAGAGACTGGCGGGGGGCCACAGATACGCAGTATTTT. Translating gives CSARDWRGATDTQYF. This chain connects TRBV20-1 to TRBJ2-3; 8 nucleotides line up with TRBD2. Germline lookup yields CDR1 DFQATT and CDR2 SNEGSKA (reference sequence). The CDR3 is 15 residues long. Germline trimming cut 0 bases from V and 2 bases from J; bases unmatched to any gene: 4.

This clonotype was counted ten times or more. V usage is TRBV9 and J usage is TRBJ1-1, with D maybe TRBD1 (6 bases). The CDR3 runs 14 residues. The V gene's germline CDR1 is SGDLS and CDR2 YYNGEE. V was cut by 4 bases and J by 5 bases, with 15 bases left in between. Here the CDR3 DNA reads TGTGCCAGCAGCCCCAGTCCGAGGGGGACTGAAGCTTTCTTT. It specifies CASSPSPRGTEAFF.

This clonotype has at least ten counts. The rearrangement joins TRBV5-6 to TRBJ2-1; 10 bases match TRBD2. This CDR3 region has 17 residues. Germline V gene sequence: CDR1 SGHDT, CDR2 YYEEEE. V lost 4 bases, J lost 5 bases, and 12 bases stayed unmatched. CDR3 sequence: CASSLAGVRGKNNEQFF. CDR3 DNA: TGTGCCAGCAGCCTAGCGGGAGTGCGGGGAAAGAACAATGAGCAGTTCTTC.

CDR3 region: CASSKSAPGTGDYNEQFF. In DNA form, the CDR3 reads TGTGCCAGCAGCAAGTCGGCCCCCGGGACAGGGGATTACAATGAGCAGTTCTTC. The chain uses TRBV21-1 and TRBJ2-1; the table assigns TRBD1, which was not confirmed against the DNA. TRBV21-1 is a pseudogene segment. The CDR3 loop spans 18 amino acids.

This sequence joins TRBV18 and TRBJ1-2, with D maybe TRBD1 (6 bases). CDR3 length: 16 residues. With 1 base removed from V and 5 bases from J, the gap between germline ends came to 17 bases. CDR1 is KGHSH, CDR2 LQKENI, per germline. DNA for the CDR3: TGTGCCAGCTCACCACAGACAGGTCGGTTAACATATGGCTACACCTTC. This codes for CASSPQTGRLTYGYTF.

This chain uses TRBV20-1 with TRBJ2-4, with TRBD1 matching 7 bases. Germline CDR1 is DFQATT and CDR2 is SNEGSKA (reference sequence). V was pared by 2 bases and J by 3 bases, with 4 bases of the junction left unmatched. This CDR3 comprises 14 residues. The CDR3 here is CSARHRDSKNIQYF. The CDR3 DNA reads as TGCAGTGCTAGACACCGGGACAGCAAAAACATTCAGTACTTC.

The chain employs TRBV15 and TRBJ2-6, with D perhaps TRBD1 (6 bases). Trimming stripped 5 bases from V and 4 bases from J, with 12 bases between. CDR1 is LNHNV and CDR2 is YYDKDF in the germline V gene (reference sequence). The CDR3 loop spans 15 amino acids. The CDR3 spells CATSSGVAGANVLTF. CDR3 coding DNA: TGTGCCACCAGCTCAGGGGTGGCAGGGGCCAACGTCCTGACTTTC.

This clonotype has only a few counts. The chain recombines TRBV29-1 with TRBJ2-3; 9 bases match TRBD2. Germline CDR1 is SQVTM and CDR2 is ANQGSEA. V shed 4 bases, J shed 2 bases, and the junction held 4 bases outside the gene matches. The CDR3 covers 14 residues. The CDR3 loop is CSVALAGITDTQYF. The CDR3 bases are TGCAGCGTTGCGCTAGCGGGGATCACAGATACGCAGTATTTT.

The chain combines TRBV4-2 with TRBJ1-6, with D hard to call. V dropped 1 base and J dropped 9 bases, with 13 bases sitting between them. There are 15 residues in the CDR3. Germline V lookup: CDR1 LGHNA, CDR2 YNFKEQ. The chain's CDR3 is CASSQGRGSGSPLHF. CDR3 in DNA: TGTGCCAGCAGCCAAGGCCGGGGTTCTGGTTCACCCCTCCACTTT.

This clonotype has a count of ten or more. The chain links TRBV7-3 to TRBJ2-7; tentatively, D is TRBD1 or TRBD2 (5 bases each). The CDR3 runs to 14 residues. CDR1 is SGHTA, CDR2 FQGTGA, per germline. Between the trimmed V and J ends, which lost 1 base and 6 bases, there was a span of 13 bases. The CDR3 DNA reads TGTGCCAGCAGCTTAAGTGGGGGAGTAAGCGAGCAGTACTTC. Translation: CASSLSGGVSEQYF.

The rearrangement uses TRBV12-3 or TRBV12-4 and TRBJ1-6; 7 nucleotides match TRBD1. The trim removed 5 bases at V and 9 bases at J, leaving 10 bases unmatched. The CDR3 runs 15 residues. DNA of the CDR3: TGTGCCAGCAGTCCCCATGACAGGGAAGGTTCACCCCTCCACTTT. Encoded protein: CASSPHDREGSPLHF.

The chain links TRBV18 to TRBJ1-2; 7 positions match TRBD1. V trimming: 3 bases; J trimming: 0 bases; junction bases outside the gene matches: 7. The CDR3 has 16 amino acids. Germline V gene sequence: CDR1 KGHSH, CDR2 LQKENI. In DNA form, the CDR3 reads TGTGCCAGCTCACCCCGGGGACAGCTCGCTAACTATGGCTACACCTTC. This gives the protein CASSPRGQLANYGYTF. The full variable domain, completed using reference TRBV18 and TRBJ1-2, is NAGVMQNPRHLVRRRGQEARLRCSPMKGHSHVYWYRQLPEEGLKFMVYLQKENIIDESGMPKERFSAEFPKEGPSILRIQQVVRGDSAAYFCASSPRGQLANYGYTFGSGTRLTVV.